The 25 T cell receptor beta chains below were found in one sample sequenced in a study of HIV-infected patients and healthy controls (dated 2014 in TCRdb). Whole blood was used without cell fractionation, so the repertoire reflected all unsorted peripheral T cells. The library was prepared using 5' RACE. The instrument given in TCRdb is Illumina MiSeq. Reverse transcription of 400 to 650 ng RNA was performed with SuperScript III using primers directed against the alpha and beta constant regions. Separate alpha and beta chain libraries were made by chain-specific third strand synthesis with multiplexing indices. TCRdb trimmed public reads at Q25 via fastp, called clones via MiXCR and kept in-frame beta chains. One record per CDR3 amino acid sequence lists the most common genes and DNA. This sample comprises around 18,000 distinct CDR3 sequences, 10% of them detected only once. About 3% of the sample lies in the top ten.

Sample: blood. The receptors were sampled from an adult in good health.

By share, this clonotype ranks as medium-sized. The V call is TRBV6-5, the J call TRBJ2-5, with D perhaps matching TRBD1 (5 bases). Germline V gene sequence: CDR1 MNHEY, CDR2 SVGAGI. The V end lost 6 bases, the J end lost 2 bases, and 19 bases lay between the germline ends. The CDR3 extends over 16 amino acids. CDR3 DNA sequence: TGTGCCAGCAGCCGAACCCCGGACACCGTTCAAGAGACCCAGTACTTC. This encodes CASSRTPDTVQETQYF.

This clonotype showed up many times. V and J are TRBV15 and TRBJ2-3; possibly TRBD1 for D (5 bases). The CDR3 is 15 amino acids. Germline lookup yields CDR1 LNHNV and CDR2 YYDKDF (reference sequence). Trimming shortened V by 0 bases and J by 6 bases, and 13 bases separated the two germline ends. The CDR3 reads CATSRDYRQGDTQYF. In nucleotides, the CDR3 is TGTGCCACCAGCAGAGATTACCGGCAGGGTGATACGCAGTATTTT.

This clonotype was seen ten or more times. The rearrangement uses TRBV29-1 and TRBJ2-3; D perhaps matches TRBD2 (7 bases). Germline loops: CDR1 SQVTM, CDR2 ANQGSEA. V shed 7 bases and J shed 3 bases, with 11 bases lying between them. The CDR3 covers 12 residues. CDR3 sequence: CSAGGRTDTQYF. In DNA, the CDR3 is TGCAGCGCGGGGGGCCGAACAGATACGCAGTATTTT.

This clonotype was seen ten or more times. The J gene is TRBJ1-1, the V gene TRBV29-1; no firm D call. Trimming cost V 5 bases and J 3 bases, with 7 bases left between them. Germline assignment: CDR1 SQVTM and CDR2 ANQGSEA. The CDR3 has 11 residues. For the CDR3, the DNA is TGCAGCGTTTTTTCCGACACTGAAGCTTTCTTT. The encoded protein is CSVFSDTEAFF.

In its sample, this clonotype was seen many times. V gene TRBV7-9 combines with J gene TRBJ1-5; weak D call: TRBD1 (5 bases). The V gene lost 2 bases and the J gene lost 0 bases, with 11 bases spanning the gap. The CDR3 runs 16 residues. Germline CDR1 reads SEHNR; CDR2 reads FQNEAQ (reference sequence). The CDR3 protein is CASSLTTGDSNQPQHF. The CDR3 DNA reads TGTGCCAGCAGCTTAACAACGGGGGATAGCAATCAGCCCCAGCATTTT.

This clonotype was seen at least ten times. CDR3 coding DNA: TGTGCCAGCAGCTTAGCGGGGAGCTCCTACGAGCAGTACTTC. Translation gives CASSLAGSSYEQYF. This sequence joins TRBV7-6 and TRBJ2-7; D is possibly TRBD2 (5 bases). The length of the CDR3 is 14 residues. CDR1 is SGHVS, CDR2 FNYEAQ, per germline. The germline V and J ends were trimmed by 0 bases and 0 bases, with 6 bases remaining between them.

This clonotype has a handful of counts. CDR3 amino acids: CATSDPSSGPFNYGYTF. Written as DNA, the CDR3 is TGTGCCACCAGTGACCCCTCAAGTGGCCCCTTTAACTATGGCTACACCTTC. The J gene is TRBJ1-2, the V gene TRBV24-1, with D uncertain. Germline CDR1 is KGHDR and CDR2 is SFDVKD. Trimming pared 4 bases from V and 1 base from J, leaving 18 bases between. This CDR3 has 17 amino acids.

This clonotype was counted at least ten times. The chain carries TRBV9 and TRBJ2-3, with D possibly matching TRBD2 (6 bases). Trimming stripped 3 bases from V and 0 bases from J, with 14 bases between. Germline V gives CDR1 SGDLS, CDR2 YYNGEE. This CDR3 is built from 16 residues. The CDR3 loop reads CASSAGLASSTDTQYF. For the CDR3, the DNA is TGTGCCAGCAGCGCCGGCCTAGCGAGTAGCACAGATACGCAGTATTTT.

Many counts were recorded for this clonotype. The CDR3 spells CSARNLAGGYNEQFF. CDR3 sequence (DNA): TGCAGTGCTAGGAATCTAGCGGGAGGGTACAATGAGCAGTTCTTC. V and J are TRBV20-1 and TRBJ2-1, with 12 nucleotides matching TRBD2. V gave up 3 bases and J gave up 4 bases; unmatched junction bases: 4. Germline V CDR1 and CDR2: DFQATT, SNEGSKA (reference sequence). The CDR3 extends over 15 amino acids.

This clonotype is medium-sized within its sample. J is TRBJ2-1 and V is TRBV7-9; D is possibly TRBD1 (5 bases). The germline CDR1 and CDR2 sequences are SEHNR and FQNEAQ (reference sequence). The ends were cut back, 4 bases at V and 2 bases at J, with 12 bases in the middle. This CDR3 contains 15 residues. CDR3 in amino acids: CASSSGMAPYNEQFF. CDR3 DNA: TGTGCCAGCAGCTCAGGGATGGCCCCCTACAATGAGCAGTTCTTC.

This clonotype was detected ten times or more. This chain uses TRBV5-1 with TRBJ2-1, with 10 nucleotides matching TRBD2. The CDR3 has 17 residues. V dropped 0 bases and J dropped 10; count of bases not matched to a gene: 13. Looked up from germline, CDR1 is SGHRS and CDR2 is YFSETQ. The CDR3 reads CASSLAGGLAGAGEQFF. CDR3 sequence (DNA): TGCGCCAGCAGCTTGGCCGGAGGGCTAGCGGGAGCGGGAGAGCAGTTCTTC.

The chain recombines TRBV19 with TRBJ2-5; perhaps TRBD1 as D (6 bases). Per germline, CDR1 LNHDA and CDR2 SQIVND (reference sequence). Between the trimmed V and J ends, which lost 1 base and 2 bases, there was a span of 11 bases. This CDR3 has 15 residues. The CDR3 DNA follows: TGTGCCAGTAGTATAGTGGACGGGACACAAGAGACCCAGTACTTC. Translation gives CASSIVDGTQETQYF.

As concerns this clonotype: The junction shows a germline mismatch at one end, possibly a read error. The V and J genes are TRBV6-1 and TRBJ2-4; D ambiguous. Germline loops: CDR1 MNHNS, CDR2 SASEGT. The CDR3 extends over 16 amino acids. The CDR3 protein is CASSEVVGSAKNIQYF. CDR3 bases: TGTGCCAGCAGCGAAGTGGTAGGGTCCGCCAAAAACATTCAGTACTTC.

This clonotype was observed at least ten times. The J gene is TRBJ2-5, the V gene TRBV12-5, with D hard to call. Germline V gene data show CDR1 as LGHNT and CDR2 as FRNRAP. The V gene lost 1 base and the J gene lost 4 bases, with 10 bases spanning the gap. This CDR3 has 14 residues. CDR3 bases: TGTGCTAGTGGTTTGGCCCCGGACCGAGAGACCCAGTACTTC. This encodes CASGLAPDRETQYF.

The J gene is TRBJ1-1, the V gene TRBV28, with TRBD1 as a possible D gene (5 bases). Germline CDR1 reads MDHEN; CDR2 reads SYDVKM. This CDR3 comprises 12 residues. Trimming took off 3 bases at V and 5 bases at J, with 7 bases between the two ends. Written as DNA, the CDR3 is TGTGCCAGCAGTTTCGGGGGGACTGAAGCTTTCTTT. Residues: CASSFGGTEAFF.

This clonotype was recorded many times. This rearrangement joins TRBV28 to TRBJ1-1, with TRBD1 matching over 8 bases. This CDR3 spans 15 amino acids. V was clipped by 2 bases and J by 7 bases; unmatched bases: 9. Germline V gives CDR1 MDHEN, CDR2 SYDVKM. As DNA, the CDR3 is TGTGCCAGCAGTTTACATCCCCAGGGGGCTAGTGAAGCTTTCTTT. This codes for CASSLHPQGASEAFF. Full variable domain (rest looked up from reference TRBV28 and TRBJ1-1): DVKVTQSSRYLVKRTGEKVFLECVQDMDHENMFWYRQDPGLGLRLIYFSYDVKMKEKGDIPEGYSVSREKKERFSLILESASTNQTSMYLCASSLHPQGASEAFFGQGTRLTVV.

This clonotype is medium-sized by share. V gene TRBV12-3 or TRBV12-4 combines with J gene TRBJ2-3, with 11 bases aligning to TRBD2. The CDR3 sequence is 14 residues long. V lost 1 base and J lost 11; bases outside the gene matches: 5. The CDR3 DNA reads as TGTGCCAGCAGTTTAGGTCTAGCGGGAGGAGTGCAGTATTTT. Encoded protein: CASSLGLAGGVQYF.

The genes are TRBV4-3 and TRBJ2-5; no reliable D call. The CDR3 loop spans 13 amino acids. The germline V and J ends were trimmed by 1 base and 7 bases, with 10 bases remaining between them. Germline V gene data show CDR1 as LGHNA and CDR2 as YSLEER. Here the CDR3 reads CASSQVLPGTQYF. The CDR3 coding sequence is TGCGCCAGCAGCCAAGTGCTCCCGGGGACCCAGTACTTC.

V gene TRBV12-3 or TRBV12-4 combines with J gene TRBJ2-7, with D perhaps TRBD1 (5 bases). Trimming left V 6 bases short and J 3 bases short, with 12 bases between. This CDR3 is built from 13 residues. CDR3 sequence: CASSRSGHYEQYF. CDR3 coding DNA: TGTGCCAGCAGCAGGTCAGGGCACTACGAGCAGTACTTC.

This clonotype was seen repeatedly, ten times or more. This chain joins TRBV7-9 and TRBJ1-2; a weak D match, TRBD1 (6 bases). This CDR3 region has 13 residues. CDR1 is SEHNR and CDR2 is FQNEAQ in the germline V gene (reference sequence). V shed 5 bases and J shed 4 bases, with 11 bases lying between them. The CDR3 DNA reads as TGTGCCAGCAGCCAACAGGGCGTCTATGGCTACACCTTC. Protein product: CASSQQGVYGYTF.

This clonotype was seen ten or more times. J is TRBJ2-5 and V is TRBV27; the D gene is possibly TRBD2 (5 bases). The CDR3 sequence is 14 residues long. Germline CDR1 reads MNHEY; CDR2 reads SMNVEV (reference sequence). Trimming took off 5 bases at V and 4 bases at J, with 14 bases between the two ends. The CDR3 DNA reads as TGTGCCAGCAGTGCCGCCAGCGCGGGAGAGACCCAGTACTTC. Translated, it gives CASSAASAGETQYF.

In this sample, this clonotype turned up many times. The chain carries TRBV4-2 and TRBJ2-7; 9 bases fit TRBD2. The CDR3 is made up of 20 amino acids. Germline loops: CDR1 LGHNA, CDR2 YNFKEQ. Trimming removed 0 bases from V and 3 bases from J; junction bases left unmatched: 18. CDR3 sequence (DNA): TGTGCCAGCAGCCAAGATCTTAATAGCGGGAGCTTGGGAACGGGCTACGAGCAGTACTTC. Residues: CASSQDLNSGSLGTGYEQYF.

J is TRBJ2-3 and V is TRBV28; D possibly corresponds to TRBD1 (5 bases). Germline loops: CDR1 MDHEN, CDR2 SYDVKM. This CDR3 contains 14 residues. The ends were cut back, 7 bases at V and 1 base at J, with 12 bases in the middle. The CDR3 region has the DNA TGTGCCAGCAAGGGGCGGTGGGGCACAGATACGCAGTATTTT. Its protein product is CASKGRWGTDTQYF.

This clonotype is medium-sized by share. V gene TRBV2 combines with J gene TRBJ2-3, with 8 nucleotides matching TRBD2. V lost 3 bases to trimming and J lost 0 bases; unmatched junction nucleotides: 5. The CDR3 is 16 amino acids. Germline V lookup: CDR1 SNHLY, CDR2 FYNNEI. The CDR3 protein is CASSDPGLDSTDTQYF. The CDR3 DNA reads TGTGCCAGCAGTGATCCGGGACTAGATAGCACAGATACGCAGTATTTT.

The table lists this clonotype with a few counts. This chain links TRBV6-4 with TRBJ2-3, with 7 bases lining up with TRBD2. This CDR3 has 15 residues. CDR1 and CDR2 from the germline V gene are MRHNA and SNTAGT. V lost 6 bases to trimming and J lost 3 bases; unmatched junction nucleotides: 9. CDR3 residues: CASSGGRGETDTQYF. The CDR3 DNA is TGTGCCAGCAGCGGCGGGAGAGGGGAAACAGATACGCAGTATTTT.